Each of the 4 T cell receptor beta chains below was sequenced from the same sample in a study of cytomegalovirus exposure and HLA in healthy donors. The PCR made use of 60 Vbeta and 13 Jbeta primers. Profiled with immunoSEQ multiplex PCR; TCRdb holds only in-frame clones, not every one. Of 150,000 to 200,000 clones in the sample, approximately 80% were seen once. Sequencing was done on a sample of PBMCs. These receptors came from a woman between 18 and 29 years old in good health and CMV-seronegative.

This clone was detected only once. J is TRBJ2-1 and V is TRBV5-4, with 12 bases that match TRBD2. Germline assignment: CDR1 SGHNT and CDR2 YYREEE (reference sequence). This CDR3 is 16 amino acids long. The trim removed 4 bases at V and 7 bases at J, leaving 9 bases unmatched. The CDR3 nucleotides are TGTGCCAGCAGCAAACCTAGCGGGAGGGCCCAGAATGAGCAGTTCTTC. Its translation: CASSKPSGRAQNEQFF.

This clone was counted only a few times. The V gene is TRBV6-5, the J gene TRBJ1-4; 9 positions agree with TRBD1. Germline V gene lookup returns CDR1 MNHEY and CDR2 SVGAGI. This CDR3 has 15 amino acids. V dropped 6 bases and J dropped 8; count of bases not matched to a gene: 10. CDR3 loop: CASSPGTGTGEKLFF. Here the CDR3 DNA reads TGTGCCAGCAGCCCCGGGACAGGGACAGGGGAAAAACTGTTTTTT.

Regarding this clone: No DNA is shown, since the ends of the CDR3 on it are uncertain; the CDR3 is the one TCRdb lists. The gene calls are TRBV25-1 and TRBJ1-5; the table assigns TRBD1, which was not confirmed against the DNA. Germline V CDR1 and CDR2: MGHDK, SYGVNS. Counting both end residues, the CDR3 totals 15 amino acids. This CDR3 reads CARYLCLGRNQPQHF.

The chain is built from TRBV19 and TRBJ2-7, with no clear D. Trimming removed 5 bases from V and 2 bases from J, with 13 bases in between. This CDR3 is 14 amino acids long. The germline V gene has CDR1 LNHDA and CDR2 SQIVND (reference sequence). CDR3 protein: CASSWSPWPYEQYF. CDR3 bases: TGTGCCAGTAGTTGGTCCCCCTGGCCCTACGAGCAGTACTTC.